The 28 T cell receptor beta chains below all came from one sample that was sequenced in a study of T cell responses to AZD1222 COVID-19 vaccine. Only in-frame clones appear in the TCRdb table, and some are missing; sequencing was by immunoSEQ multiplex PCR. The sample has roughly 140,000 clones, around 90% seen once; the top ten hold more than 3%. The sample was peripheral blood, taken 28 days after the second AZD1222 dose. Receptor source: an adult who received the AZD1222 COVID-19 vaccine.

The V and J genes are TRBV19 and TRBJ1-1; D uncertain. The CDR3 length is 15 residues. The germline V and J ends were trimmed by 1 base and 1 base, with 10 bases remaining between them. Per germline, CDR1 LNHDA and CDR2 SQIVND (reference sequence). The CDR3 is CASSIAVRGNTEAFF. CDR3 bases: TGTGCCAGTAGTATAGCGGTCCGGGGGAACACTGAAGCTTTCTTT.

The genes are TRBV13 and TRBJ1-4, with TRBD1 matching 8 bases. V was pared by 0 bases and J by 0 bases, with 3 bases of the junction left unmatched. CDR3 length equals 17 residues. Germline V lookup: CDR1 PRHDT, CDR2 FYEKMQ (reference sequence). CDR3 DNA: TGTGCCAGCAGCTTAGGTGCGACAGGGGCAACTAATGAAAAACTGTTTTTT. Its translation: CASSLGATGATNEKLFF.

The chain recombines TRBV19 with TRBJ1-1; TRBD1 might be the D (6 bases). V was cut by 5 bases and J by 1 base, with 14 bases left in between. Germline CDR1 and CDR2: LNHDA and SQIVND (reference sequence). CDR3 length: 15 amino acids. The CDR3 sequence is CASSAYREANTEAFF. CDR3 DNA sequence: TGTGCCAGTAGTGCCTACAGGGAGGCGAACACTGAAGCTTTCTTT.

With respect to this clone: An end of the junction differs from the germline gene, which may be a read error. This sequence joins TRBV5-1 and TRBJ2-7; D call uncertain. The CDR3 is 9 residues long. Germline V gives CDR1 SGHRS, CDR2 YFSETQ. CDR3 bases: TGCGCCAGCAGCCCGGTAGTGGACTTC. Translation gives CASSPVVDF.

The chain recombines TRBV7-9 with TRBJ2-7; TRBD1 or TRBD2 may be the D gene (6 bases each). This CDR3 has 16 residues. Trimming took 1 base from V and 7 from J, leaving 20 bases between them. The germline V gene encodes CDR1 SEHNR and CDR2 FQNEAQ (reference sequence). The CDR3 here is CASSLEQGHGLSEQYF. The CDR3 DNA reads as TGTGCCAGCAGCTTAGAGCAGGGGCACGGACTATCGGAGCAGTACTTC.

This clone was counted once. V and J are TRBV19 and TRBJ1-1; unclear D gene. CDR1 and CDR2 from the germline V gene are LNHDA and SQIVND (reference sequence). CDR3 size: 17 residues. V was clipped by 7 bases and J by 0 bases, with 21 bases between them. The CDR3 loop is CASTGRPGGTMNTEAFF. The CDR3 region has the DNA TGTGCCAGTACCGGCCGCCCGGGCGGCACAATGAACACTGAAGCTTTCTTT.

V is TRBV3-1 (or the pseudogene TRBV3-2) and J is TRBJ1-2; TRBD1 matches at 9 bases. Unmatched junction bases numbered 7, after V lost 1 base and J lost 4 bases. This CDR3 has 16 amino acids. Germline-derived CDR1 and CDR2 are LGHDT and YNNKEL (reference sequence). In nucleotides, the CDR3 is TGTGCCAGCAGCCAAGGCCAATCGACAGGGGGCTATGGCTACACCTTC. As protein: CASSQGQSTGGYGYTF.

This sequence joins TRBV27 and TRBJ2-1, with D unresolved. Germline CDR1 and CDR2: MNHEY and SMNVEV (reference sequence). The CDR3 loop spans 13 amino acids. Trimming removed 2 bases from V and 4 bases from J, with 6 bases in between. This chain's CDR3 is CASSLTEYNEQFF. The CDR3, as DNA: TGTGCCAGCAGTTTAACAGAATACAATGAGCAGTTCTTC.

The CDR3, as DNA: TGTGCCAGCAGCCTGTACAATGAGCAGTTCTTC. Protein sequence: CASSLYNEQFF. The rearrangement joins TRBV21-1 to TRBJ2-1; the DNA was not used to check the table's D call, TRBD2. TRBV21-1 is termed a pseudogene. The CDR3 totals 11 residues.

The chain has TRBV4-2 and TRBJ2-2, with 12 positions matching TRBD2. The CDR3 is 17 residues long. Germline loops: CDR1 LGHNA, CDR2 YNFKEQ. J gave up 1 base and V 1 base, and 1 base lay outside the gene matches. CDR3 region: CASSQVLAGGNTGELFF. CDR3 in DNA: TGTGCCAGCAGCCAAGTACTAGCGGGAGGGAACACCGGGGAGCTGTTTTTT.

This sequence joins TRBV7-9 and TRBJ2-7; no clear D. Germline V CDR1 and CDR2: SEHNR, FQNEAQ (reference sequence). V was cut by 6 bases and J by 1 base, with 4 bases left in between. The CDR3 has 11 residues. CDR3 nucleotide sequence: TGTGCCAGCAGGGGATCCTACGAGCAGTACTTC. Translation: CASRGSYEQYF.

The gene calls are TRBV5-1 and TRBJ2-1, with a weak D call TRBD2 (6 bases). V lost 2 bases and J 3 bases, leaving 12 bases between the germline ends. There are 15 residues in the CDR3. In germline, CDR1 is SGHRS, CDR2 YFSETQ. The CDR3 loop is CASSFGMGGYNEQFF. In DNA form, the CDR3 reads TGCGCCAGCAGCTTTGGAATGGGGGGCTACAATGAGCAGTTCTTC.

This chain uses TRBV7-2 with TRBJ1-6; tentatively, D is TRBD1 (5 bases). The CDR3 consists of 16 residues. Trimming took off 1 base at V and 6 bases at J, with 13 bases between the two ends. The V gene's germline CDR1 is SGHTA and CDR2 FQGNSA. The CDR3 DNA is TGTGCCAGCAGCTTAGATGCAGGGCAAGTTAATTCACCCCTCCACTTT. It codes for CASSLDAGQVNSPLHF.

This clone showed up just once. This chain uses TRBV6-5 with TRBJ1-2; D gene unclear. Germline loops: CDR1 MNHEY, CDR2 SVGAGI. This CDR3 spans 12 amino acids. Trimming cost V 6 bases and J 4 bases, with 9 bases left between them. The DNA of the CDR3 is TGTGCCAGCAGACCCGGGAGCTATGGCTACACCTTC. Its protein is CASRPGSYGYTF.

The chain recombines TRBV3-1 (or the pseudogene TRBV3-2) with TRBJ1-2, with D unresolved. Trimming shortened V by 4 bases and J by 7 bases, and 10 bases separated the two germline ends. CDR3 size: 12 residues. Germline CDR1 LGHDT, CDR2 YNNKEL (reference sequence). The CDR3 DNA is TGTGCCAGCAGCCGGGTGAGGAGTGGCTACACCTTC. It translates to CASSRVRSGYTF.

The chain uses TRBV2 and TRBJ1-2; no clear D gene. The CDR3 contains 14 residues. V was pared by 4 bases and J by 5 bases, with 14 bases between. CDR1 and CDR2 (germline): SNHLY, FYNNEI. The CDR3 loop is CASSASGGAYGYTF. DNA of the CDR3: TGTGCCAGCAGTGCGTCGGGCGGCGCATATGGCTACACCTTC.

CDR3 in amino acids: CASSLDSPLHF. DNA for the CDR3: TGTGCCAGCAGCTTAGATTCACCCCTCCACTTT. The chain has TRBV11-2 and TRBJ1-6; D is uncertain. V was shortened by 0 bases and J by 9 bases, with 0 bases between the two germline ends. Germline V gene data show CDR1 as SGHAT and CDR2 as FQNNGV. The CDR3 is 11 amino acids. The full variable domain, its missing parts supplied by reference TRBV11-2 and TRBJ1-6, is EAGVAQSPRYKIIEKRQSVAFWCNPISGHATLYWYQQILGQGPKLLIQFQNNGVVDDSQLPKDRFSAERLKGVDSTLKIQPAKLEDSAVYLCASSLDSPLHFGNGTRLTVT.

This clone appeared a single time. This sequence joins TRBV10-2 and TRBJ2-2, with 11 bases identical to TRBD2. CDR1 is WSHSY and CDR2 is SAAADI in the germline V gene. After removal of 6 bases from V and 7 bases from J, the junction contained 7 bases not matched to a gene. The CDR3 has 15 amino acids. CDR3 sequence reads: CASRELAGAFGELFF. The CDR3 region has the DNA TGCGCCAGCAGGGAACTAGCGGGAGCGTTCGGGGAGCTGTTTTTT.

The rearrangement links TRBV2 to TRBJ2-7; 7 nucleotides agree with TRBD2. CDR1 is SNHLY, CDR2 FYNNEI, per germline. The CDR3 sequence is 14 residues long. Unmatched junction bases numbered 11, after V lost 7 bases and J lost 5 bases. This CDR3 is CASKPRAGSDEQYF. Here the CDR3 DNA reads TGTGCCAGCAAGCCGCGAGCGGGATCCGACGAGCAGTACTTC.

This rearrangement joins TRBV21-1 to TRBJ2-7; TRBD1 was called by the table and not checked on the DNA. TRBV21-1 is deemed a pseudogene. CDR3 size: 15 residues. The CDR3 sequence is CASSGPDRGTREQYF. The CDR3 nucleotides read TGTGCCAGCAGCGGCCCGGACAGGGGAACAAGAGAGCAGTACTTC.

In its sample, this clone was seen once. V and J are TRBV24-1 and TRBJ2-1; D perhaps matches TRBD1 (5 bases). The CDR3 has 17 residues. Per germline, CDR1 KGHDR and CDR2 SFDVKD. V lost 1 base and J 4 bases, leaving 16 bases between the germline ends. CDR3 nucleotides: TGTGCCACCAGTGATTTCCGGCAGGGCGGAAAGTACAATGAGCAGTTCTTC. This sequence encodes CATSDFRQGGKYNEQFF.

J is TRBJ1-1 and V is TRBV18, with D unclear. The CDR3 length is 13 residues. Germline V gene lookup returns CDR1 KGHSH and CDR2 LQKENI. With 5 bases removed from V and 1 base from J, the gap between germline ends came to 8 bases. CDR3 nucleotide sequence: TGTGCCAGCTCAAGTACACCGAACACTGAAGCTTTCTTT. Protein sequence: CASSSTPNTEAFF.

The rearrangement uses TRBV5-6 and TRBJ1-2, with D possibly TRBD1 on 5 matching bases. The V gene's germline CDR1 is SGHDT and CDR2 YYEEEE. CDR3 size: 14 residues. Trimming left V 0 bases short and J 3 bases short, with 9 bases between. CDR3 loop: CASSLAREDYGYTF. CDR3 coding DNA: TGTGCCAGCAGCTTGGCCAGGGAGGACTATGGCTACACCTTC.

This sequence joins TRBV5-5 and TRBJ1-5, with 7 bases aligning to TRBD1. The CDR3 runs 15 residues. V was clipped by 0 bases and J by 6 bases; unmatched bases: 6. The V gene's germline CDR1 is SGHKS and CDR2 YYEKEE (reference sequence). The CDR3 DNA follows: TGTGCCAGCAGCTTGGACAGGGGAGGGGGTCAGCCCCAGCATTTT. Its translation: CASSLDRGGGQPQHF.

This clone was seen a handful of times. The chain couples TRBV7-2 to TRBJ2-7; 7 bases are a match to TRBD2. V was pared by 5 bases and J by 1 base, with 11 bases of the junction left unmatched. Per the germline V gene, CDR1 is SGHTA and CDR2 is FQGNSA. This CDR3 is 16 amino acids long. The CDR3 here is CASSPRGGSRSYEQYF. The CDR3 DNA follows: TGTGCCAGCAGCCCCCGAGGCGGGAGTAGGTCCTACGAGCAGTACTTC.

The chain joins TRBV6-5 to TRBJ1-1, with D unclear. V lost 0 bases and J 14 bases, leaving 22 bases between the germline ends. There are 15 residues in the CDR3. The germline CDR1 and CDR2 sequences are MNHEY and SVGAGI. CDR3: CASSYSGQGLARTFF. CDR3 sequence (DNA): TGTGCCAGCAGTTACTCCGGGCAAGGCCTAGCTAGGACCTTCTTT.

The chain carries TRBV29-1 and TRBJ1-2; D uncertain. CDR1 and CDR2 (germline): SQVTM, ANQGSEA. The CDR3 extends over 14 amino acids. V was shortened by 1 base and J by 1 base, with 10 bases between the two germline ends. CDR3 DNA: TGCAGCGTTGAAGCAGGAGGAGATAACTATGGCTACACCTTC. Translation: CSVEAGGDNYGYTF.

CDR3 sequence reads: CASSENGGAETQYF. DNA of the CDR3: TGTGCCAGCAGTGAAAACGGTGGGGCGGAGACCCAGTACTTC. This chain links TRBV2 with TRBJ2-5; D is perhaps TRBD1 (5 bases). CDR1 is SNHLY and CDR2 is FYNNEI in the germline V gene. CDR3 length: 14 amino acids. Between the trimmed V and J ends, which lost 2 bases and 5 bases, there was a span of 12 bases. Combining the CDR3 with reference TRBV2 and TRBJ2-5 gives the whole variable domain EPEVTQTPSHQVTQMGQEVILRCVPISNHLYFYWYRQILGQKVEFLVSFYNNEISEKSEIFDDQFSVERPDGSNFTLKIRSTKLEDSAMYFCASSENGGAETQYFGPGTRLLVL.